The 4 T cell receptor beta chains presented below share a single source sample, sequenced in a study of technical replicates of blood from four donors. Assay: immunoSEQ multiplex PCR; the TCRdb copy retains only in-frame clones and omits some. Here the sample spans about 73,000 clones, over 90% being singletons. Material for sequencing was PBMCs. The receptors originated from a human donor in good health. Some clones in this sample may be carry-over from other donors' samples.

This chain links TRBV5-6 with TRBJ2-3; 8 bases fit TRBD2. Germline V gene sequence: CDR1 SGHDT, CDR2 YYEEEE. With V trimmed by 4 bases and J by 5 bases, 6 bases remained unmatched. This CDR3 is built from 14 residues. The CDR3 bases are TGTGCCAGCAGCAAGGGACTAGTCGGAGATACGCAGTATTTT. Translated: CASSKGLVGDTQYF.

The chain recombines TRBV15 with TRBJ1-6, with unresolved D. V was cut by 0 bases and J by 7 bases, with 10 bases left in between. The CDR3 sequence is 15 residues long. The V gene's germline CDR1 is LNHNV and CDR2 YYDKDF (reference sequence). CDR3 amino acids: CATSRDRTGNSPLHF. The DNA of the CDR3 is TGTGCCACCAGCAGAGACAGGACTGGGAATTCACCCCTCCACTTT.

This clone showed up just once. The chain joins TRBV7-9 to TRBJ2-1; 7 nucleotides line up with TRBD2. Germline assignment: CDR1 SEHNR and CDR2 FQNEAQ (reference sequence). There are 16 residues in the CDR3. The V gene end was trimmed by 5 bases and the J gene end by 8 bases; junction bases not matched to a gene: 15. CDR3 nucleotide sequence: TGTGCCAGCAGCCCAAGTACTAGCGCTATTTCATATGAGCAGTTCTTC. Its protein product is CASSPSTSAISYEQFF. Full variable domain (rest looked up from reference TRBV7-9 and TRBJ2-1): DTGVSQNPRHKITKRGQNVTFRCDPISEHNRLYWYRQTLGQGPEFLTYFQNEAQLEKSRLLSDRFSAERPKGSFSTLEIQRTEQGDSAMYLCASSPSTSAISYEQFFGPGTRLTVL.

The CDR3 nucleotides are TGTGCCAGCAGTGTGAGGGCCGACAGGGCCAATTCGGGCACTGAAGCTTTCTTT. Its protein is CASSVRADRANSGTEAFF. The rearrangement links TRBV2 to TRBJ1-1, with TRBD1 identical over 7 bases. Germline CDR1 reads SNHLY; CDR2 reads FYNNEI. V gave up 4 bases and J gave up 4 bases; unmatched junction bases: 18. The CDR3 spans 18 residues.